The 16 T cell receptor beta chains listed next were all sequenced from one sample in a study of PD-L1 blockade in urothelial cancer. The table came from immunoSEQ multiplex PCR; TCRdb's copy has only in-frame clones and leaves some out. The sample consists of 58,000 or so clones, approximately 86% of them appearing once. Here the sequenced sample was PBMCs, taken around atezolizumab (anti-PD-L1) treatment. The origin of the receptors is a man aged 45-65 years with urothelial cancer.

V and J are TRBV28 and TRBJ1-5; no clear D gene. V lost 2 bases and J 6 bases, leaving 11 bases between the germline ends. The CDR3 contains 14 residues. Per germline, CDR1 MDHEN and CDR2 SYDVKM. CDR3 sequence (DNA): TGTGCCAGCAGTTTACCTCATATGAGTCAGCCCCAGCATTTT. Encoded protein: CASSLPHMSQPQHF.

The genes are TRBV7-8 and TRBJ1-6; a possible D gene is TRBD1 (6 bases). Trimming cost V 0 bases and J 5 bases, with 14 bases left between them. This CDR3 comprises 17 residues. In germline, CDR1 is SGHVS, CDR2 FQNEAQ. CDR3 amino acids: CASSLARGRVNNSPLHF. CDR3 bases: TGTGCCAGCAGCTTAGCCAGGGGCAGGGTCAATAATTCACCCCTCCACTTT.

The chain joins TRBV28 to TRBJ2-3, with 8 positions matching TRBD1. J was trimmed by 2 bases and V by 6 bases; bases with no gene match: 10. This CDR3 is 16 amino acids long. The V gene's germline CDR1 is MDHEN and CDR2 SYDVKM. The CDR3 DNA sequence: TGTGCCAGCAGCCTTTCTGGACAGGGCAACACAGATACGCAGTATTTT. Translating gives CASSLSGQGNTDTQYF. Supplemented by reference TRBV28 and TRBJ2-3, the full variable domain reads DVKVTQSSRYLVKRTGEKVFLECVQDMDHENMFWYRQDPGLGLRLIYFSYDVKMKEKGDIPEGYSVSREKKERFSLILESASTNQTSMYLCASSLSGQGNTDTQYFGPGTRLTVL.

V gene TRBV5-6 combines with J gene TRBJ1-3; D gene unclear. Germline V gives CDR1 SGHDT, CDR2 YYEEEE. The CDR3 contains 16 residues. The V and J ends lost 4 bases and 0 bases respectively, with 14 bases between them. In DNA, the CDR3 is TGTGCCAGCAGCAATAGACTGAAAAGCTCTGGAAACACCATATATTTT. Translating it yields CASSNRLKSSGNTIYF.

The DNA for the CDR3 is TGTGCCAGCAGCTTCGGCGGGAGTGGAGATACGCAGTATTTT. It yields the protein CASSFGGSGDTQYF. V gene TRBV7-9 combines with J gene TRBJ2-3; 7 nucleotides line up with TRBD2. CDR3 size: 14 residues. CDR1 and CDR2 from the germline V gene are SEHNR and FQNEAQ (reference sequence). Trimming removed 3 bases from V and 5 bases from J; junction bases left unmatched: 5.

With regard to this clone: Other DNA sequences of this sample code for an identical CDR3. The rearrangement uses TRBV6-1 and TRBJ2-7; 8 bases align to TRBD2. V gave up 0 bases and J gave up 7 bases; unmatched junction bases: 17. CDR3 size: 18 residues. Germline V gene sequence: CDR1 MNHNS, CDR2 SASEGT. The CDR3 loop is CASSEARLAGGRRGEQYF. Written as DNA, the CDR3 is TGTGCCAGCAGTGAAGCGAGACTGGCGGGAGGTCGGAGGGGAGAGCAGTACTTC.

The chain couples TRBV12-2 to TRBJ2-1; the D call TRBD2 from the table was never checked on the DNA. TRBV12-2 is tagged as a pseudogene. The CDR3 runs 11 residues. The CDR3 region is CASRLSDEQFF. The CDR3 DNA is TGTGCAAGTCGCCTATCCGATGAGCAGTTCTTC.

CDR3 nucleotides: TGCGCCAGCAGCCTACAGGCAACCTCTACAGATACGCAGTATTTT. Its translation: CASSLQATSTDTQYF. The J gene is TRBJ2-3, the V gene TRBV5-1; TRBD1 is a possible D gene (5 bases). Trimming took 4 bases from V and 3 from J, leaving 15 bases between them. Germline CDR1 is SGHRS and CDR2 is YFSETQ. The CDR3 runs 15 residues.

The chain has TRBV6-4 and TRBJ2-7, with 8 bases lining up with TRBD2. CDR1 MRHNA and CDR2 SNTAGT come from the germline V gene. The CDR3 is 13 amino acids. Unmatched junction bases numbered 6, after V lost 4 bases and J lost 7 bases. CDR3 bases: TGTGCCAGCAGTGTGTTGGCGGGGGGTGAGCAGTACTTC. Translated: CASSVLAGGEQYF.

The chain combines TRBV7-2 with TRBJ2-3; 11 bases map to TRBD2. Trimming removed 3 bases from V and 3 bases from J; junction bases left unmatched: 2. Germline CDR1 reads SGHTA; CDR2 reads FQGNSA. The CDR3 loop spans 15 amino acids. The CDR3 sequence is CASSLASGRTDTQYF. The CDR3 region has the DNA TGTGCCAGCAGCTTGGCTAGCGGGAGGACAGATACGCAGTATTTT.

The rearrangement links TRBV5-1 to TRBJ2-7, with 9 bases matching TRBD1. CDR3 size: 15 residues. Trimming removed 2 bases from V and 4 bases from J; junction bases left unmatched: 7. Germline assignment: CDR1 SGHRS and CDR2 YFSETQ. CDR3 sequence: CASSLPGQGRYEQYF. Written as DNA, the CDR3 is TGCGCCAGCAGCTTACCGGGACAGGGAAGGTACGAGCAGTACTTC.

This clone was observed a few times. The V gene is TRBV4-1, the J gene TRBJ1-4; no definite D call. The CDR3 totals 12 residues. Per the germline V gene, CDR1 is MGHRA and CDR2 is YSYEKL. With 0 bases removed from V and 6 bases from J, the gap between germline ends came to 2 bases. The CDR3, as DNA: TGCGCCAGCAGCCAAGACTATGAAAAACTGTTTTTT. Residues: CASSQDYEKLFF.

The V and J genes are TRBV25-1 and TRBJ2-7; 9 bases map to TRBD1. Per germline, CDR1 MGHDK and CDR2 SYGVNS. V trimming: 6 bases; J trimming: 2 bases; junction bases outside the gene matches: 11. The CDR3 consists of 16 residues. CDR3 loop: CASRGSTGQGAYEQYF. CDR3 coding DNA: TGTGCCAGCAGGGGTTCCACGGGACAGGGAGCCTACGAGCAGTACTTC.

This chain connects TRBV7-9 to TRBJ2-4; possibly TRBD2 for D (7 bases). V was pared by 3 bases and J by 7 bases, with 13 bases between. The CDR3 contains 14 residues. CDR1 and CDR2 from the germline V gene are SEHNR and FQNEAQ (reference sequence). The CDR3 spells CASSLGGAVNIQYF. As DNA, the CDR3 is TGTGCCAGCAGCTTGGGGGGGGCGGTGAACATTCAGTACTTC. Complete variable domain (other parts from reference TRBV7-9 and TRBJ2-4): DTGVSQNPRHKITKRGQNVTFRCDPISEHNRLYWYRQTLGQGPEFLTYFQNEAQLEKSRLLSDRFSAERPKGSFSTLEIQRTEQGDSAMYLCASSLGGAVNIQYFGAGTRLSVL.

The chain is built from TRBV7-9 and TRBJ2-3; no clear D. This CDR3 region has 14 residues. Germline V lookup: CDR1 SEHNR, CDR2 FQNEAQ (reference sequence). The germline V and J ends were trimmed by 2 bases and 1 base, with 7 bases remaining between them. Written as DNA, the CDR3 is TGTGCCAGCAGCTTAACAGCTGGCACAGATACGCAGTATTTT. This gives the protein CASSLTAGTDTQYF.

The gene calls are TRBV9 and TRBJ2-2; 9 nucleotides line up with TRBD1. The CDR3 length is 16 residues. V dropped 4 bases and J dropped 5; count of bases not matched to a gene: 9. Germline V CDR1 and CDR2: SGDLS, YYNGEE. The CDR3 coding sequence is TGTGCCAGCAGCTTACGCGGACAGGGGTGGACCGGGGAGCTGTTTTTT. Its protein product is CASSLRGQGWTGELFF.